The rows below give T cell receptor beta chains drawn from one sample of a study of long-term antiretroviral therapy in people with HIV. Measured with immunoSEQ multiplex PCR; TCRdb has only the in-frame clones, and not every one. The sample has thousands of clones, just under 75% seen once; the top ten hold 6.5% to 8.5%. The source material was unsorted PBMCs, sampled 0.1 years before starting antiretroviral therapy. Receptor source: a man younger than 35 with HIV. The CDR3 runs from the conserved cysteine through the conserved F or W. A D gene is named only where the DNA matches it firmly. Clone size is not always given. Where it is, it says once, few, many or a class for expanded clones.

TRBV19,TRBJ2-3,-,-,TGTGCCAGCCGCCGGGCCTTGGGGGATACGCAGTATTTT,CASRRALGDTQYF
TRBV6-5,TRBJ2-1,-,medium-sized,TGTGCCAGCAGCCTCTGGGGTGAGCAGTTCTTC,CASSLWGEQFF
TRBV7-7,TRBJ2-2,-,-,TGTGCTAGCAGCCCCTACCCTATAGACAGGACCAACACCGGGGAGCTGTTTTTT,CASSPYPIDRTNTGELFF
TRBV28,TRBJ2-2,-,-,TGTGCCAGCGTAGCGGTAAACACCGGGGAGCTGTTTTTT,CASVAVNTGELFF
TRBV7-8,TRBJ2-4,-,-,TGTGCCAGCAGCCCAGCCCGGACAGCTATGAGGGGCAAAAACATTCAGTACTTC,CASSPARTAMRGKNIQYF
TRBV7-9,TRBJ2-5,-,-,TGTGCCAGCAACCAGTGGTTACCAGAGACCCAGTACTTC,CASNQWLPETQYF
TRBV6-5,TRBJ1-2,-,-,TGTGCCAGCAGTTACGACCCAATGATAGGTTATGGCTACACCTTC,CASSYDPMIGYGYTF
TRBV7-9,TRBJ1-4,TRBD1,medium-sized,TGTGCCAGCAGCTTAGCTCGCACAGGGGTGGGAGAAAAACTGTTTTTT,CASSLARTGVGEKLFF
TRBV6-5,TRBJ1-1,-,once,TGTGCCAGCAGTTACAACGGAAAGGGTTTCTTT,CASSYNGKGFF
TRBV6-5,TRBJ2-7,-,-,TGTGCCAGCAGTTATTCGGCAGGGAGCCACGAGCAGTACTTC,CASSYSAGSHEQYF
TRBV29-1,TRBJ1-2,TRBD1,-,TGCAGCGTTGAAGATGGGGACAGCTATGGCTACACCTTC,CSVEDGDSYGYTF
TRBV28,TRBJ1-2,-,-,TGTGCCAGTTCACCCAACTATGGCTACACCTTC,CASSPNYGYTF
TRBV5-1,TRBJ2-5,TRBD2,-,TGCGCCAGCAGCTTGCAAGCGGGGGTCCAAGAGACCCAGTACTTC,CASSLQAGVQETQYF
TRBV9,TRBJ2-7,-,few,TGTGCCAGCAGCCTCCTTGGGGGGCGCGACGAGCAGTACTTC,CASSLLGGRDEQYF